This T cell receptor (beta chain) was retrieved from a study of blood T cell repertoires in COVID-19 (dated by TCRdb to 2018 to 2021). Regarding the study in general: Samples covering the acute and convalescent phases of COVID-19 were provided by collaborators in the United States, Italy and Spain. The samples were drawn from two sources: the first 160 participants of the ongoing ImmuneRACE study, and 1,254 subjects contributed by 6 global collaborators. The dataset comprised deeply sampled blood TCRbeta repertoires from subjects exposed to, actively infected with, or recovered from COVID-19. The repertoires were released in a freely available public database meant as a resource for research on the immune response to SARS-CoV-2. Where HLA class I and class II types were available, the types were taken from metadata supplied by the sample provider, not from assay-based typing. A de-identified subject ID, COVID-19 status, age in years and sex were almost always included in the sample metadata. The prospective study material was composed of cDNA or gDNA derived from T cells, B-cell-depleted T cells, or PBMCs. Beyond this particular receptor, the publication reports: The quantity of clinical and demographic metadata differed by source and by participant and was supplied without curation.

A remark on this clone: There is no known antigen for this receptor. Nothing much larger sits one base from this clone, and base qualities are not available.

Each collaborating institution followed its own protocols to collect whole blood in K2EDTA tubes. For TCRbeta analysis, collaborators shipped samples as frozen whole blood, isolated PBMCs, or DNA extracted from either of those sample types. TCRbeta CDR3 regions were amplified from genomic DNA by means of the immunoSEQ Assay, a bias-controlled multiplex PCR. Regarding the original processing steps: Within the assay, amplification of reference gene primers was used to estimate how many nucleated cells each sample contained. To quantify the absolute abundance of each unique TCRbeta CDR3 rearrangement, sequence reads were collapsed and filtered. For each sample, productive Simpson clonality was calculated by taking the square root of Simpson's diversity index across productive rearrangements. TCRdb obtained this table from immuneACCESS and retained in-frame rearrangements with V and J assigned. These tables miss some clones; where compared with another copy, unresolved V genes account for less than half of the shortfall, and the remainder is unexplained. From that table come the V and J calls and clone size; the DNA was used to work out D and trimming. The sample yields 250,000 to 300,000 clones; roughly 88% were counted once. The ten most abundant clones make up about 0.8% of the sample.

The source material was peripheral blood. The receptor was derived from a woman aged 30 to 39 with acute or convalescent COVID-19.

The nucleotides are TGTGCCAGCAGCTTAAAGGCCGGGGGTCAAGAGACCCAGTACTTC. The encoded protein is CASSLKAGGQETQYF. The sequence joins TRBV5-4 to TRBJ2-5; a tentative D match to TRBD2 spans 6 bases. V was cut back by 2 bases and J by 2 bases, leaving a gap of 13 bases between them. The germline V gene encodes CDR1 SGHNT and CDR2 YYREEE (reference sequence). The CDR3 runs 15 amino acids, cysteine and phenylalanine included. CDR3 DNA is the only sequence kept; it has 45 bases, read in frame from the first base.